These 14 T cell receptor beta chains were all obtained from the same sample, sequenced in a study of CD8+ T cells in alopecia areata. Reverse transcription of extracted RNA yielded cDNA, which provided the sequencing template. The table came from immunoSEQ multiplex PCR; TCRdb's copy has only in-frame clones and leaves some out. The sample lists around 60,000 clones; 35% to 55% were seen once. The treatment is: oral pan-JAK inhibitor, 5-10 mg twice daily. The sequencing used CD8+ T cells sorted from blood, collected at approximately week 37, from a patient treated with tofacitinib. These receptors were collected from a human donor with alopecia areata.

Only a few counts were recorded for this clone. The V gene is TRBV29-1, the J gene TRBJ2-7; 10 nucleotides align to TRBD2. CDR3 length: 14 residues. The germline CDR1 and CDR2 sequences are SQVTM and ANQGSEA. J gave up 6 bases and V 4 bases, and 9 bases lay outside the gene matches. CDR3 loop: CSVGSSGRLGEQYF. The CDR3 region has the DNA TGCAGCGTTGGCTCTAGCGGGAGACTTGGCGAGCAGTACTTC.

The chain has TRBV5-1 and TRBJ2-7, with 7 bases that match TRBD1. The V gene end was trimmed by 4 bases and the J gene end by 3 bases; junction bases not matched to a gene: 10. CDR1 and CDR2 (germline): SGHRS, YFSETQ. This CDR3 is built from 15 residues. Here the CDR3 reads CASSLGGTDYYEQYF. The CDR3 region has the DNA TGCGCCAGCAGCCTAGGTGGGACAGACTACTACGAGCAGTACTTC.

CDR3 region: CASSEVGTGLIEQYF. CDR3 sequence (DNA): TGTGCCAGCAGTGAAGTCGGGACAGGGCTTATCGAGCAGTACTTC. The chain carries TRBV2 and TRBJ2-7, with 9 bases aligning to TRBD1. The germline CDR1 and CDR2 sequences are SNHLY and FYNNEI. V was pared by 1 base and J by 6 bases, with 7 bases of the junction left unmatched. This CDR3 contains 15 residues.

CDR3 region: CASSFSGITEAFF. In DNA form, the CDR3 reads TGTGCCAGCAGCTTTTCAGGGATAACTGAAGCTTTCTTT. V is TRBV7-9 and J is TRBJ1-1, with TRBD1 as a possible D gene (5 bases). The germline V gene has CDR1 SEHNR and CDR2 FQNEAQ (reference sequence). V was cut by 3 bases and J by 5 bases, with 10 bases left in between. The CDR3 consists of 13 residues.

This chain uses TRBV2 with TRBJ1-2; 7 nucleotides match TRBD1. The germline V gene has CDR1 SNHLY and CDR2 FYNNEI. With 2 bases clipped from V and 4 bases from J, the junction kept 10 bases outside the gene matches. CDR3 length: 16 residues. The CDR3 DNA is TGTGCCAGCAGTGAAAGCCCGACAGGGTTCGGCTATGGCTACACCTTC. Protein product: CASSESPTGFGYGYTF.

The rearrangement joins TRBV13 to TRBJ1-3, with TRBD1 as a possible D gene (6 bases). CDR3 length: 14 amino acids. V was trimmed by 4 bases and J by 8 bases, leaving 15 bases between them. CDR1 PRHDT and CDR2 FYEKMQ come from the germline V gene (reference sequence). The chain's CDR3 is CASSSRGVRDTIYF. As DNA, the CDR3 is TGTGCCAGCAGCTCCAGGGGAGTTCGTGACACCATATATTTT.

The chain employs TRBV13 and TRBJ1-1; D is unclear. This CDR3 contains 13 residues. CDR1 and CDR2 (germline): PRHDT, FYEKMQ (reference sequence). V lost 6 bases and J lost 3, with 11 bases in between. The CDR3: CASSDSEYTEAFF. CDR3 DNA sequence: TGTGCCAGCAGTGACTCGGAGTACACTGAAGCTTTCTTT.

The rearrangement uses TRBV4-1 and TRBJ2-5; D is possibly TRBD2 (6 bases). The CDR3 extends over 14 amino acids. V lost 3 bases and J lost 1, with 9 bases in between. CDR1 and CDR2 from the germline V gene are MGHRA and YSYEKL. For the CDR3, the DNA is TGCGCCAGCAGCCAGGGAGCGGGCCAAGAGACCCAGTACTTC. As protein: CASSQGAGQETQYF.

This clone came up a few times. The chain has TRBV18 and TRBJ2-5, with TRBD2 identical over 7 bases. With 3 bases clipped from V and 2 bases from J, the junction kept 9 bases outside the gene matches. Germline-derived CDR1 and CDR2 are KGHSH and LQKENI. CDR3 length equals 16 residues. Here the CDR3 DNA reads TGTGCCAGCTCACCCGGACTAGACAATTGGCAAGAGACCCAGTACTTC. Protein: CASSPGLDNWQETQYF.

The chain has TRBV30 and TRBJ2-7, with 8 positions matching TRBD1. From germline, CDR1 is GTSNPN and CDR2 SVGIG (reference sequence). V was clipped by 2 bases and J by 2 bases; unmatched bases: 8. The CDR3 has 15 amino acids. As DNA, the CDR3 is TGTGCCTGGAGTACCTACAGGGGGGCCCCCTACGAGCAGTACTTC. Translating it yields CAWSTYRGAPYEQYF.

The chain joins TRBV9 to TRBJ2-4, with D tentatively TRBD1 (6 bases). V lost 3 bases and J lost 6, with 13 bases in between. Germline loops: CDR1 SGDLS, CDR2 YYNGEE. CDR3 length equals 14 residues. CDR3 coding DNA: TGTGCCAGCAGCGGCCGGGACAACACAAACATTCAGTACTTC. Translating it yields CASSGRDNTNIQYF.

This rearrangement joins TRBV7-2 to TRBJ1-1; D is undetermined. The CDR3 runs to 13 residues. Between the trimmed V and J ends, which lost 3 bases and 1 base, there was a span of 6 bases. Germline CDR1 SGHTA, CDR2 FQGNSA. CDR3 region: CASSFTENTEAFF. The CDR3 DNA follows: TGTGCCAGCAGCTTTACAGAGAACACTGAAGCTTTCTTT.

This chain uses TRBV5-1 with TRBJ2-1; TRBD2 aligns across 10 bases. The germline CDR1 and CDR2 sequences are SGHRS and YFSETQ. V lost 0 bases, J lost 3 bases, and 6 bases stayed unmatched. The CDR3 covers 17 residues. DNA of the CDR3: TGCGCCAGCAGCTTGGTAGGTAGCGGGAGGTTCTACAATGAGCAGTTCTTC. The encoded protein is CASSLVGSGRFYNEQFF.

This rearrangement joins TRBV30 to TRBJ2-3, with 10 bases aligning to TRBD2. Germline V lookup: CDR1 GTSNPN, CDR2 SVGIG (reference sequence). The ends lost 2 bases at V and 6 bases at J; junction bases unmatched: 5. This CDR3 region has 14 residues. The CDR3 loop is CAWSWLAGADTQYF. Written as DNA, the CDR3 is TGTGCCTGGAGTTGGCTAGCGGGAGCCGATACGCAGTATTTT.